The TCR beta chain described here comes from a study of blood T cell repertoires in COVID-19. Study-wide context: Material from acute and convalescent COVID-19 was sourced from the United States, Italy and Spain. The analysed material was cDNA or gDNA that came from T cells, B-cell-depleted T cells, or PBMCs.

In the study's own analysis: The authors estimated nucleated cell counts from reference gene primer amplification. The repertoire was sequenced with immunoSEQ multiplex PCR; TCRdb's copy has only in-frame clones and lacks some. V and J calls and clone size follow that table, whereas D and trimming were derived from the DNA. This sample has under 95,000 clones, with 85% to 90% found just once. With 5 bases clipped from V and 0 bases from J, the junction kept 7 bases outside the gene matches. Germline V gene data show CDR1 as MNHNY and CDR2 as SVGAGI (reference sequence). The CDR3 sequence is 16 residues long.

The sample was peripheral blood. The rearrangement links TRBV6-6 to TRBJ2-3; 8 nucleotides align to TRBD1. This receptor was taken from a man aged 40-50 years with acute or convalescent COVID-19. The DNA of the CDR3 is TGTGCCAGCAGTCGAAGGACAGGGACTAGCACAGATACGCAGTATTTT. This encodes CASSRRTGTSTDTQYF.